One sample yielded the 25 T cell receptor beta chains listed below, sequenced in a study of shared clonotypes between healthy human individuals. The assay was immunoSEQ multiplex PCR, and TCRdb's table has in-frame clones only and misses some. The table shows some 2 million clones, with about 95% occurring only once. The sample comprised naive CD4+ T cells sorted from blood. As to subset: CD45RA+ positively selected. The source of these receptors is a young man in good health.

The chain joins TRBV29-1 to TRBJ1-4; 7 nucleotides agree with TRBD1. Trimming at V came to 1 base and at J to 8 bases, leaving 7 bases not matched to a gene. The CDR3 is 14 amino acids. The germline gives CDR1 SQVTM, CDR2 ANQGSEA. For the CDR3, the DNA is TGCAGCGTTGAAGTTGACAGGGTGAGGGAAAAACTGTTTTTT. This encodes CSVEVDRVREKLFF.

CDR3 residues: CASRPGTFHNEQFF. As DNA, the CDR3 is TGTGCCAGCAGACCCGGGACTTTCCACAATGAGCAGTTCTTC. The chain links TRBV6-5 to TRBJ2-1; D might be TRBD2 (6 bases). Germline V gene sequence: CDR1 MNHEY, CDR2 SVGAGI. The CDR3 is made up of 14 amino acids. The V and J ends lost 6 bases and 5 bases respectively, with 14 bases between them.

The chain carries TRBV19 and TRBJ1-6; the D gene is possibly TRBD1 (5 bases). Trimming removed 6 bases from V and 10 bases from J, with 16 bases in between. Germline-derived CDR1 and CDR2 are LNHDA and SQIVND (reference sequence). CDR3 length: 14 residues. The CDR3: CASRETGSGSPLHF. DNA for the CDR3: TGTGCCAGTAGAGAAACAGGATCCGGATCACCCCTCCACTTT.

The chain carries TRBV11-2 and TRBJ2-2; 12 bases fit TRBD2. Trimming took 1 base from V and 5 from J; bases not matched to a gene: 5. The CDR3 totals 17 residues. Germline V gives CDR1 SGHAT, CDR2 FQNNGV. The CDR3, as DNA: TGTGCCAGCAGCTTAGCCGGGCTAGCGGGAGGGACCGGGGAGCTGTTTTTT. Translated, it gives CASSLAGLAGGTGELFF.

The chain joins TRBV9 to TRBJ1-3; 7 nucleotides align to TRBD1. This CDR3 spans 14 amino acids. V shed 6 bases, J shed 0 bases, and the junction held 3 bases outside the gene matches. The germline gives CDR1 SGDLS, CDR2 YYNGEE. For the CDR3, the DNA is TGTGCCAGCACCCCAGGGGGCTCTGGAAACACCATATATTTT. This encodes CASTPGGSGNTIYF.

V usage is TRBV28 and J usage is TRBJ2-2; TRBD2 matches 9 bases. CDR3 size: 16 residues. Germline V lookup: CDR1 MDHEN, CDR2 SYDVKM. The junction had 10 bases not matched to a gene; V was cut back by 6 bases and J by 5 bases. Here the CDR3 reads CASSPPLRGGTGELFF. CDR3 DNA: TGTGCCAGCAGCCCCCCGTTGCGGGGGGGGACCGGGGAGCTGTTTTTT.

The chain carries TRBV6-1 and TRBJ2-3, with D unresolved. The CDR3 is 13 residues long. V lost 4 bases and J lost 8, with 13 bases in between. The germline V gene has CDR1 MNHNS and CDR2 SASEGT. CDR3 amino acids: CASSVDPLGTQYF. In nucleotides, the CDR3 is TGTGCCAGCAGTGTTGACCCATTGGGTACGCAGTATTTT.

The chain's CDR3 is CASSSLRDTEAFF. As DNA, the CDR3 is TGTGCCAGCAGCTCCCTGAGGGACACTGAAGCTTTCTTT. The chain links TRBV7-2 to TRBJ1-1; D remains unclear. Germline-derived CDR1 and CDR2 are SGHTA and FQGNSA. The V end was cut by 4 bases, the J end by 3 bases, with 9 bases between. The CDR3 totals 13 residues. The whole variable domain, remainder taken from reference TRBV7-2 and TRBJ1-1, is GAGVSQSPSNKVTEKGKDVELRCDPISGHTALYWYRQSLGQGLEFLIYFQGNSAPDKSGLPSDRFSAERTGGSVSTLTIQRTQQEDSAVYLCASSSLRDTEAFFGQGTRLTVV.

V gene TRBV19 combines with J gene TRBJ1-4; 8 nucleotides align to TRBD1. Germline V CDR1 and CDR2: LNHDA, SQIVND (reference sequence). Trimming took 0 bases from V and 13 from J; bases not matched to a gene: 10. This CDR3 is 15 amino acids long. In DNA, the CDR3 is TGTGCCAGTAGTATAGAATACAGGGGGGTAACTCGACTGTTTTTT. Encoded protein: CASSIEYRGVTRLFF.

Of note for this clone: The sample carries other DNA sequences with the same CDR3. CDR3 residues: CASSLSPSGNTIYF. In DNA, the CDR3 is TGTGCCAGCAGCCTATCCCCCTCTGGAAACACCATATATTTT. V usage is TRBV7-3 and J usage is TRBJ1-3; D is ambiguous. In germline, CDR1 is SGHTA, CDR2 FQGTGA. This CDR3 region has 14 residues. The V end was cut by 5 bases, the J end by 0 bases, with 8 bases between.

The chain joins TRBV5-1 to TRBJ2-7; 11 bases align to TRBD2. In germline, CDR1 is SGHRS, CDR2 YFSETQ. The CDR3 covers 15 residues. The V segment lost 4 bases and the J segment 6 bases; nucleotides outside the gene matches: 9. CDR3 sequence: CASSLISGGDREQYF. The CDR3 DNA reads TGCGCCAGCAGCCTGATTAGCGGGGGGGACCGCGAGCAGTACTTC. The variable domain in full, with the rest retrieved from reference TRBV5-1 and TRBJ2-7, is KAGVTQTPRYLIKTRGQQVTLSCSPISGHRSVSWYQQTPGQGLQFLFEYFSETQRNKGNFPGRFSGRQFSNSRSEMNVSTLELGDSALYLCASSLISGGDREQYFGPGTRLTVT.

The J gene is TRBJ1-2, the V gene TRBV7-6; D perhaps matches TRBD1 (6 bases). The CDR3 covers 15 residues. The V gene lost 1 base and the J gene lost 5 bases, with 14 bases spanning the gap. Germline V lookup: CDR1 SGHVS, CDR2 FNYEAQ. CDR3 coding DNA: TGTGCCAGCAGCTTAGGGGGCAGGGGTTCGTATGGCTACACCTTC. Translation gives CASSLGGRGSYGYTF.

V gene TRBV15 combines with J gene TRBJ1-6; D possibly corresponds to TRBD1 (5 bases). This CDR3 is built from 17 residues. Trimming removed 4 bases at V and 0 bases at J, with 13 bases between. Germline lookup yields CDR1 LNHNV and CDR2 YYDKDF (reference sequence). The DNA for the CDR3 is TGTGCCACCAGCACCTTAGAGGGGAGCTCCTATAATTCACCCCTCCACTTT. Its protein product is CATSTLEGSSYNSPLHF.

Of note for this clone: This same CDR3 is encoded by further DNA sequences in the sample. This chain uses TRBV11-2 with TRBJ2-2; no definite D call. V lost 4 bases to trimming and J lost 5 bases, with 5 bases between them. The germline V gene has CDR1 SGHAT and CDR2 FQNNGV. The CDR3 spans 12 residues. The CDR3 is CASSSFTGELFF. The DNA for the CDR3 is TGTGCCAGCAGCTCCTTTACCGGGGAGCTGTTTTTT.

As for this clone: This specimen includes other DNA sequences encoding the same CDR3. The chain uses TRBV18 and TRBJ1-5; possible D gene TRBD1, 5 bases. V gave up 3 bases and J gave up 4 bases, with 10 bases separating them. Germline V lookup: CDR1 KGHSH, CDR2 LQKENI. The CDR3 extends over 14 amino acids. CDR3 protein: CASSPGGGNQPQHF. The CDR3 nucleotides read TGTGCCAGCTCACCTGGGGGTGGAAATCAGCCCCAGCATTTT.

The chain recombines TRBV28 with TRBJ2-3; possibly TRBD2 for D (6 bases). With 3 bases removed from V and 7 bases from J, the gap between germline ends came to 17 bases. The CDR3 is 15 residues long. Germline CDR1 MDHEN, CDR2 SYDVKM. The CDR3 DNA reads TGTGCCAGCAGTTTCCAGGGACTGTCCCGGAATACGCAGTATTTT. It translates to CASSFQGLSRNTQYF. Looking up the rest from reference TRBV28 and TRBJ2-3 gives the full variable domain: DVKVTQSSRYLVKRTGEKVFLECVQDMDHENMFWYRQDPGLGLRLIYFSYDVKMKEKGDIPEGYSVSREKKERFSLILESASTNQTSMYLCASSFQGLSRNTQYFGPGTRLTVL.

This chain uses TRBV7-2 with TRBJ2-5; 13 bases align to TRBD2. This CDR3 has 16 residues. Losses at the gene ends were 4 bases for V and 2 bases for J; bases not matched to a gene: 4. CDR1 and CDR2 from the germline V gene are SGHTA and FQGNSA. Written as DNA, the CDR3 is TGTGCCAGCAGCTCCGGACTAGCGGGAGTGCAAGAGACCCAGTACTTC. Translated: CASSSGLAGVQETQYF.

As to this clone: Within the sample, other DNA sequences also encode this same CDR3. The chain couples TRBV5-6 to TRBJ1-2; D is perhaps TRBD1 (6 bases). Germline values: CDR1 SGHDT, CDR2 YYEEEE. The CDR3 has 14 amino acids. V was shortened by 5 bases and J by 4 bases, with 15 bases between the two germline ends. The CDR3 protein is CASSLPGQSYGYTF. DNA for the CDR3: TGTGCCAGCAGTCTCCCAGGACAGAGCTATGGCTACACCTTC.

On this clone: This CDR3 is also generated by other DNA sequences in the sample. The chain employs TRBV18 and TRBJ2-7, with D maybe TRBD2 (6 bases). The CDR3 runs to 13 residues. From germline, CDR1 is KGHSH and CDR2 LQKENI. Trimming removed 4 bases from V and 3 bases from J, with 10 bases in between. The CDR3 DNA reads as TGTGCCAGCTCACTAACCGGGGGCTACGAGCAGTACTTC. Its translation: CASSLTGGYEQYF.

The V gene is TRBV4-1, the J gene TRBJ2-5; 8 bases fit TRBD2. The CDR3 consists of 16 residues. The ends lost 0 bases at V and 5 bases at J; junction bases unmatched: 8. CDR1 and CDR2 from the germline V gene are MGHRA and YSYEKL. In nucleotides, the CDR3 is TGCGCCAGCAGCCAAGACCTCGGGGGGGCCGTGGAGACCCAGTACTTC. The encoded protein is CASSQDLGGAVETQYF.

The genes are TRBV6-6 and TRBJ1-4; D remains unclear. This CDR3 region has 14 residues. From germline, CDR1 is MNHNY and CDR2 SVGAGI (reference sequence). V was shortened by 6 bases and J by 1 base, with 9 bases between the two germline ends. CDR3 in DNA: TGTGCCAGCAGATGGTGGGAAACTAATGAAAAACTGTTTTTT. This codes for CASRWWETNEKLFF.

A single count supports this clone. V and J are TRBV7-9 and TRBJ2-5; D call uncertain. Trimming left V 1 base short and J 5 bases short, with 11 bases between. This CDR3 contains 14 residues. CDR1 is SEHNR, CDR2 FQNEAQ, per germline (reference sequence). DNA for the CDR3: TGTGCCAGCAGCTTAGATATTAGCCGGGAGACCCAGTACTTC. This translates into CASSLDISRETQYF. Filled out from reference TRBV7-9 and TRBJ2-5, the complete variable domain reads DTGVSQNPRHKITKRGQNVTFRCDPISEHNRLYWYRQTLGQGPEFLTYFQNEAQLEKSRLLSDRFSAERPKGSFSTLEIQRTEQGDSAMYLCASSLDISRETQYFGPGTRLLVL.

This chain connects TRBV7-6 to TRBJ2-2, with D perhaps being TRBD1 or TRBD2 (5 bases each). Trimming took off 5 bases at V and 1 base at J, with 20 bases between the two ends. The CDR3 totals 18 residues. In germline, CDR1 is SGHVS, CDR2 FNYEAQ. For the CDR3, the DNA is TGTGCCAGCAGCGTAAGAAGTCAGAGAGGGGTGAACACCGGGGAGCTGTTTTTT. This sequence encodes CASSVRSQRGVNTGELFF.

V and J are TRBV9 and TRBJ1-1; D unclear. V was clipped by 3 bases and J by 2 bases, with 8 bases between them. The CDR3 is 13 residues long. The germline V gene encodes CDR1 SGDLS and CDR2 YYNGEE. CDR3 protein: CASSANINTEAFF. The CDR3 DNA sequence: TGTGCCAGCAGCGCGAATATAAACACTGAAGCTTTCTTT.

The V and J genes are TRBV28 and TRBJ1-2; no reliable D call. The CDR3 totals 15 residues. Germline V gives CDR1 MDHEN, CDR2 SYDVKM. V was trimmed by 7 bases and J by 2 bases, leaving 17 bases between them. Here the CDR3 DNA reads TGTGCCAGCACTATCGCTAAGACACAAAACTATGGCTACACCTTC. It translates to CASTIAKTQNYGYTF.